The next 27 T cell receptor beta chains were all read from a single sample in a study of blood T cell repertoires in COVID-19. This table comes from immunoSEQ multiplex PCR, and its TCRdb copy is limited to in-frame clones, with some not included. The profile shows some 89,000 clones, 76% of them singletons. The sample was peripheral blood. The receptors come from a man aged 70-80 years with acute or convalescent COVID-19.

The CDR3 DNA reads TGTGCCAGCAGTTTCACGGACAGGGGGCGCGAGGAGACCCAGTACTTC. Protein product: CASSFTDRGREETQYF. The gene calls are TRBV7-8 and TRBJ2-5; 11 nucleotides agree with TRBD1. The CDR3 contains 16 residues. The germline CDR1 and CDR2 sequences are SGHVS and FQNEAQ. Trimming at V came to 6 bases and at J to 5 bases, leaving 11 bases not matched to a gene.

The rearrangement joins TRBV29-1 to TRBJ1-3, with D possibly matching TRBD1 (5 bases). Germline V lookup: CDR1 SQVTM, CDR2 ANQGSEA. The CDR3 runs 16 residues. V dropped 3 bases and J dropped 0 bases, with 15 bases sitting between them. Here the CDR3 reads CSVDTGQGSSGNTIYF. As DNA, the CDR3 is TGCAGCGTTGATACGGGTCAGGGAAGCTCTGGAAACACCATATATTTT.

The chain is built from TRBV5-1 and TRBJ1-1; no clear D. Trimming took off 0 bases at V and 0 bases at J, with 9 bases between the two ends. CDR1 is SGHRS, CDR2 YFSETQ, per germline. This CDR3 has 15 amino acids. The CDR3 DNA follows: TGCGCCAGCAGCTTGGAGGGAGGGATGAACACTGAAGCTTTCTTT. The encoded protein is CASSLEGGMNTEAFF.

This clone occurred a few times. The chain joins TRBV25-1 to TRBJ1-2; 10 bases align to TRBD1. The CDR3 is 13 residues long. With 4 bases clipped from V and 4 bases from J, the junction kept 0 bases outside the gene matches. The germline CDR1 and CDR2 sequences are MGHDK and SYGVNS. CDR3 residues: CASSGDRGYGYTF. CDR3 coding DNA: TGTGCCAGCAGTGGGGACAGGGGCTATGGCTACACCTTC.

The CDR3 coding sequence is TGCGCCAGCAGCCAAGGTGGACTAGCGGGAGCCACAGATACGCAGTATTTT. This codes for CASSQGGLAGATDTQYF. This chain links TRBV4-1 with TRBJ2-3, with 13 bases identical to TRBD2. Losses at the gene ends were 1 base for V and 2 bases for J; bases not matched to a gene: 3. Looked up from germline, CDR1 is MGHRA and CDR2 is YSYEKL. The CDR3 spans 17 residues.

The chain has TRBV3-1 (or the pseudogene TRBV3-2) and TRBJ2-7, with a weak D call TRBD2 (5 bases). The CDR3 has 13 residues. Germline loops: CDR1 LGHDT, CDR2 YNNKEL (reference sequence). The V gene lost 3 bases and the J gene lost 0 bases, with 6 bases spanning the gap. In DNA form, the CDR3 reads TGTGCCAGCAGCCACCGGGACTCCTACGAGCAGTACTTC. As protein: CASSHRDSYEQYF.

The gene calls are TRBV9 and TRBJ2-3; 10 bases align to TRBD2. V was clipped by 6 bases and J by 9 bases; unmatched bases: 7. This CDR3 contains 13 residues. Germline V lookup: CDR1 SGDLS, CDR2 YYNGEE. The CDR3 reads CASTRAGGHTQYF. CDR3 coding DNA: TGTGCCAGCACGAGAGCGGGGGGGCACACGCAGTATTTT.

This clone was found a few times. The genes are TRBV5-1 and TRBJ2-2; 9 nucleotides line up with TRBD1. J gave up 4 bases and V 3 bases, and 4 bases lay outside the gene matches. Germline V gives CDR1 SGHRS, CDR2 YFSETQ. This CDR3 is 15 amino acids long. The CDR3 loop is CASSSGQGRTGELFF. The CDR3 DNA is TGCGCCAGCAGCTCTGGACAGGGGCGCACCGGGGAGCTGTTTTTT.

The chain joins TRBV5-1 to TRBJ2-3; TRBD1 matches at 9 bases. The ends lost 5 bases at V and 4 bases at J; junction bases unmatched: 8. The V gene's germline CDR1 is SGHRS and CDR2 YFSETQ. The CDR3 length is 15 residues. The CDR3 spells CASSLITGGADTQYF. Here the CDR3 DNA reads TGCGCCAGCAGTTTGATAACAGGGGGCGCAGATACGCAGTATTTT.

V usage is TRBV28 and J usage is TRBJ2-5; perhaps TRBD2 as D (6 bases). The CDR3 contains 14 residues. V lost 4 bases, J lost 5 bases, and 14 bases lay in between. Germline CDR1 is MDHEN and CDR2 is SYDVKM. In DNA form, the CDR3 reads TGTGCCAGCAGTTCCGCCGGGGCGGGGGAGACCCAGTACTTC. This codes for CASSSAGAGETQYF. Based on the CDR3 plus reference TRBV28 and TRBJ2-5, the full variable domain is DVKVTQSSRYLVKRTGEKVFLECVQDMDHENMFWYRQDPGLGLRLIYFSYDVKMKEKGDIPEGYSVSREKKERFSLILESASTNQTSMYLCASSSAGAGETQYFGPGTRLLVL.

The chain recombines TRBV27 with TRBJ1-1; D might be TRBD1 (5 bases). Between the trimmed V and J ends, which lost 3 bases and 2 bases, there was a span of 10 bases. This CDR3 has 14 amino acids. Germline V gene lookup returns CDR1 MNHEY and CDR2 SMNVEV (reference sequence). CDR3 nucleotides: TGTGCCAGCAGTTTTCTGGGGCCCAACACTGAAGCTTTCTTT. This sequence encodes CASSFLGPNTEAFF.

V and J are TRBV7-9 and TRBJ2-3; perhaps TRBD2 as D (5 bases). The CDR3 spans 14 residues. The V gene lost 4 bases and the J gene lost 4 bases, with 12 bases spanning the gap. Germline V CDR1 and CDR2: SEHNR, FQNEAQ (reference sequence). The chain's CDR3 is CASSSGIPPDTQYF. CDR3 bases: TGTGCCAGCAGCTCGGGGATTCCGCCAGATACGCAGTATTTT.

The rearrangement links TRBV30 to TRBJ1-2, with a tentative D call TRBD1 (5 bases). V dropped 3 bases and J dropped 2 bases, with 7 bases sitting between them. Germline V gene data show CDR1 as GTSNPN and CDR2 as SVGIG (reference sequence). The length of the CDR3 is 12 residues. The CDR3 DNA follows: TGTGCCTGGAGGACAGCCAACTATGGCTACACCTTC. Its protein is CAWRTANYGYTF. Combining the CDR3 with reference TRBV30 and TRBJ1-2 gives the whole variable domain SQTIHQWPATLVQPVGSPLSLECTVEGTSNPNLYWYRQAAGRGLQLLFYSVGIGQISSEVPQNLSASRPQDRQFILSSKKLLLSDSGFYLCAWRTANYGYTFGSGTRLTVV.

The chain employs TRBV7-9 and TRBJ2-7, with 11 positions matching TRBD2. The CDR3 runs to 17 residues. Trimming removed 5 bases from V and 0 bases from J; junction bases left unmatched: 9. Germline lookup yields CDR1 SEHNR and CDR2 FQNEAQ (reference sequence). As DNA, the CDR3 is TGTGCCAGCAGCCCTATCCCCACTAGCGGGGGCTCCTACGAGCAGTACGTC. Translating gives CASSPIPTSGGSYEQYV.

This clone is a singleton in its sample. CDR3 region: CASSFRATGTGGQPQHF. For the CDR3, the DNA is TGTGCCAGCAGTTTTCGGGCTACAGGGACGGGGGGTCAGCCCCAGCATTTT. The chain uses TRBV28 and TRBJ1-5; possible D gene TRBD1, 6 bases. The germline gives CDR1 MDHEN, CDR2 SYDVKM. V lost 3 bases and J lost 6, with 21 bases in between. The CDR3 covers 17 residues.

The chain joins TRBV18 to TRBJ2-3, with D unresolved. Trimming took 2 bases from V and 6 from J, leaving 12 bases between them. Germline lookup yields CDR1 KGHSH and CDR2 LQKENI. The CDR3 runs to 14 residues. This chain's CDR3 is CASSPEVGLDTQYF. CDR3 DNA sequence: TGTGCCAGCTCACCAGAGGTTGGTCTGGATACGCAGTATTTT.

The genes are TRBV13 and TRBJ1-3; tentative D call: TRBD1 (5 bases). Germline values: CDR1 PRHDT, CDR2 FYEKMQ (reference sequence). This CDR3 comprises 17 residues. The V end was cut by 5 bases, the J end by 0 bases, with 17 bases between. The CDR3 here is CASSPTAQTFSGNTIYF. The CDR3 coding sequence is TGTGCCAGCAGCCCGACAGCACAGACGTTCTCTGGAAACACCATATATTTT.

The chain combines TRBV4-1 with TRBJ2-2; D gene uncertain. V lost 5 bases to trimming and J lost 1 base, with 11 bases between them. Germline assignment: CDR1 MGHRA and CDR2 YSYEKL. The CDR3 sequence is 15 residues long. CDR3 in amino acids: CASSGSPGNTGELFF. The CDR3 DNA reads as TGCGCCAGCAGCGGATCCCCGGGGAACACCGGGGAGCTGTTTTTT.

This clone has a count of ten or more. V is TRBV11-1 and J is TRBJ1-1; a possible D gene is TRBD1 (5 bases). V lost 5 bases and J lost 9, with 16 bases in between. CDR1 SGHAT and CDR2 FQDESV come from the germline V gene (reference sequence). The CDR3 runs 13 residues. CDR3 amino acids: CASSPGGGIQAFF. As DNA, the CDR3 is TGTGCCAGCAGCCCTGGGGGGGGAATTCAAGCTTTCTTT.

V gene TRBV7-2 combines with J gene TRBJ2-3; 9 bases are shared with TRBD2. This CDR3 spans 15 amino acids. Germline trimming cut 4 bases from V and 7 bases from J; bases unmatched to any gene: 9. Germline CDR1 is SGHTA and CDR2 is FQGNSA. DNA of the CDR3: TGTGCCAGCAGCTCGACCGGGACTAGCCTCCATACGCAGTATTTT. Protein: CASSSTGTSLHTQYF.

This clone was observed a handful of times. V usage is TRBV4-1 and J usage is TRBJ1-2; 8 bases are shared with TRBD1. CDR3 size: 17 residues. Losses at the gene ends were 2 bases for V and 3 bases for J; bases not matched to a gene: 11. From germline, CDR1 is MGHRA and CDR2 YSYEKL. The CDR3 spells CASSQPTGQGAYYGYTF. The CDR3 DNA sequence: TGCGCCAGCAGCCAACCTACGGGGCAGGGGGCATACTATGGCTACACCTTC.

This clone is categorized as medium-sized. This chain uses TRBV7-9 with TRBJ2-5, with no clear D. Germline V lookup: CDR1 SEHNR, CDR2 FQNEAQ (reference sequence). CDR3 size: 13 residues. V gave up 5 bases and J gave up 3 bases, with 10 bases separating them. The CDR3 here is CASSQVTEETQYF. The CDR3 DNA reads TGTGCCAGCAGCCAAGTCACGGAAGAGACCCAGTACTTC.

The chain carries TRBV28 and TRBJ2-5; D gene uncertain. Deletions cut 5 bases from V and 5 bases from J, with 18 bases between. CDR3 length: 15 amino acids. CDR1 is MDHEN, CDR2 SYDVKM, per germline. The CDR3 DNA reads TGTGCCAGCAGTCCTCCGCAGACAAAGTGGGAGACCCAGTACTTC. Its translation is CASSPPQTKWETQYF.

The genes are TRBV7-2 and TRBJ2-1; D is ambiguous. V lost 1 base, J lost 0 bases, and 10 bases lay in between. Germline V gives CDR1 SGHTA, CDR2 FQGNSA. The CDR3 contains 16 residues. This chain's CDR3 is CASSLVMGLSYNEQFF. The DNA of the CDR3 is TGTGCCAGCAGCTTAGTAATGGGCCTCTCCTACAATGAGCAGTTCTTC.

The rearrangement links TRBV11-2 to TRBJ2-5; D may be TRBD1 (5 bases). The CDR3 totals 14 residues. Looked up from germline, CDR1 is SGHAT and CDR2 is FQNNGV. Deletions cut 7 bases from V and 7 bases from J, with 19 bases between. CDR3 in DNA: TGTGCCAGCAAGGAAGGGCGGACACTTCGGACCCAGTACTTC. It is translated as CASKEGRTLRTQYF.

The genes are TRBV6-5 and TRBJ2-7; TRBD1 is a possible D gene (5 bases). Germline loops: CDR1 MNHEY, CDR2 SVGAGI. V dropped 1 base and J dropped 0 bases, with 7 bases sitting between them. The CDR3 extends over 14 amino acids. CDR3: CASSYFRDSYEQYF. The CDR3 nucleotides read TGTGCCAGCAGTTACTTCAGGGACTCCTACGAGCAGTACTTC.

CDR3 residues: CATSDQGLGQPQHF. The DNA for the CDR3 is TGTGCCACCAGTGACCAGGGGTTGGGTCAGCCCCAGCATTTT. This rearrangement joins TRBV24-1 to TRBJ1-5, with D possibly matching TRBD1 (6 bases). Germline V gives CDR1 KGHDR, CDR2 SFDVKD. V dropped 4 bases and J dropped 6 bases, with 12 bases sitting between them. The CDR3 consists of 14 residues.